In its sample, the clone carrying this TCR beta chain was seen many times. Its antigen is currently unknown. This sample was taken from a study of blood T cells in healthy people across ages. Study results and caveats: Investigators viewed diversity estimates from one million T cells as underestimates, the study reported. Bulk PBMC profiling left naive and antigen-experienced comparisons inconclusive.

Together with a sample-barcoded 5' primer, a J-beta primer mix was included in a second PCR lasting roughly 6 to 12 cycles. Every molecule of cDNA carried a tag from a template-switch adaptor with 12 random nucleotides. Each CDR3 protein is one row after TCRdb ran MiXCR on the 5' RACE reads. The profile shows roughly 640,000 distinct CDR3 sequences, under 30% of them singletons. V was clipped by 0 bases and J by 1 base, with 13 bases between them. Per the germline V gene, CDR1 is DFQATT and CDR2 is SNEGSKA (reference sequence). CDR3 length: 15 residues. The source is a woman at least 80 years old in good health. The chain joins TRBV20-1 to TRBJ2-7; D gene uncertain. Sequenced input: blood. The CDR3 spells CSARDLTANSYEQYF. DNA of the CDR3: TGCAGTGCTAGAGATTTGACGGCCAATTCCTACGAGCAGTACTTC.